This T cell receptor (beta chain) was identified during a study of cytomegalovirus exposure and HLA in healthy donors (dated by TCRdb to 2016 to 2017). A note on the overall study: According to an earlier analysis of 587 of the donors, some 180 million T cells yielded some 110 million unique TCR beta sequences and 276 Gb of sequence data. Alongside the repertoire data, information on donor age, sex, ethnicity and CMV serostatus was compiled. Among roughly 370 genotyped donors of the cohort, an average of about 240,000 unique TCR beta nucleotide sequences were sequenced per donor, around 18% of them non-productive. An earlier analysis of 587 of the donors used high-throughput TCR beta sequencing to judge whether each TCR beta V gene segment behaved as functional or pseudogenic. A later genetic analysis took genome-wide SNP genotypes for about 65% of the roughly 670 donors and used that subset as a discovery cohort. Rather than using new phenotypic data, the later analysis identified candidate immune exposures from TCR beta sequences and from how often those sequences occurred across donors. Class I and class II HLA loci were covered by the typing at four-digit resolution. Of the approximately 370 genotyped donors, 75% to 85% were placed in the genetic ancestry cluster associated with self-reported Caucasian donors. The number of typed donors differed by locus: about 629-630 for A, B, C, DRB1 and DQB1; 522 for DQA1; fewer than 610 for DPA1; and some 430 for DPB1. To predict cytomegalovirus infection status, the study combined high-throughput TCR immunosequencing, statistical association of individual TCRs with disease status, and machine learning. A later analysis re-examined previously published TCR beta repertoires from about 700 donors and added high-resolution HLA genotyping to investigate patterns of TCR occurrence. Using immunosequencing, the study profiled T cell repertoires from fewer than 850 subjects and related those repertoires to cytomegalovirus serostatus. Along with the approximately 700-subject first cohort, a separate validation cohort of more than 90 different subjects was used. The aim of the study was to test whether cataloging public T cell receptors could identify signatures of past pathogen exposure. Several DR-DQ haplotypes were treated as single units for association and clustering because of strong linkage in the cohort. An early release covering 500 to 750 HLA-typed donors comprised roughly 300 gigabases of sequencing data and roughly 85 million unique TCR sequences. All discovery cohort repertoires had been generated using a single sequencing platform.

Study-wide findings and limitations: The authors suggested that the approach could potentially be extended to other disease states and immunological phenotypes. In an earlier analysis of fewer than 750 of the donors, most TCR beta V segments were observed in productive rearrangements about 87% or about 30% of the time, broadly matching IMGT annotations. In a later analysis, TCR association rates were found to vary across HLA loci, with the most associated TCRs seen for DRB1 alleles and the fewest for HLA-C alleles. When HLA alleles, especially DR and DQ, strongly co-occurred, TCR associations were difficult to assign to individual alleles. Presence/absence analyses assumed roughly uniform sequencing depth across donors, an assumption that may not hold. The study gave a list of 150 to 200 TCR beta chains associated with cytomegalovirus. A later genetic analysis reported fewer N-insertions in productive TCRs among donors in an Asian-associated ancestry cluster than the roughly 700-donor mean. Some IMGT-functional V segments, including TRBV6-2 and TRBV6-3, could not be told apart with the 87-base-pair reads, so those segments were excluded. A group of highly shared sequence variants was considered likely to be a technical artifact of the sequencing pipeline. Linkage disequilibrium might explain the correlated functional status among segregating V segments, but an unknown experimental factor could not be ruled out. In this cohort, only TCR beta chains were sequenced, and detectable features were limited by the absence of alpha or paired-chain data. The only immune exposure information available for the cohort was CMV serostatus. In both the original and validation cohorts, the classifier was reported to diagnose cytomegalovirus status with high specificity and sensitivity. A later analysis found that HLA-associated TCR beta chains were more clonally expanded and had lower generation probabilities than equally common non-associated chains. An association between a missense DCLRE1C variant and V-gene and J-gene trimming of TCR beta chains was found in a later genetic analysis and replicated in an independent cohort. Because counts were too low, roughly 17 rarely observed V segments, including chromosome 9 orphons, were left out of the earlier analysis of over 550 of the donors. Across donors, most TCR sequences were observed very rarely, whereas some public TCRs were present in many individuals. Most CMV-associated TCR beta chains appeared to be HLA-restricted in a later analysis, and the HLA associations seemed to be driven largely by CMV exposure. According to a later analysis, parvovirus B19, influenza, CMV and Epstein-Barr virus appeared linked to several top co-occurrence clusters. Specific HLA alleles were associated with 18,000 or so TCR beta sequences at a false discovery rate of 0.05 in a later analysis. A few of the identified cytomegalovirus-associated TCR beta chains were confirmed in vitro to be specific for cytomegalovirus antigens. A further reported finding was that TCR beta sequences accurately predicted the HLA-A and HLA-B alleles for most subjects in the first cohort. Because HLA typing was missing for some donors at each locus, association tests included only the typed subset.

Library prep was done by the immunoSEQ multiplex PCR assay. The multiplex PCR relied on a mix of 60 forward primers for TCR Vbeta segments and 13 reverse primers for TCR Jbeta segments. The CDR3 region of rearranged TCR beta genes was amplified from genomic DNA with a multiplex PCR assay. The Illumina HiSeq System was used to sequence the amplified TCR beta libraries as 87-base-pair reads. As for the original processing: A later analysis tallied around 80 million unique TCR beta chains across the 550 to 850 repertoires, and approximately 9.9 million of those chains were shared by two or more donors. A nearest-neighbor algorithm error-corrected the raw reads and collapsed the reads into unique sequences, merging closely related sequences to remove PCR and sequencing errors. V, D and J gene segments were assigned by aligning CDR3 sequences to IMGT reference sequences. For a sequence to be retained, at least a six-nucleotide match to both a V gene segment and a J gene segment was required. Rearrangements were classified as productive when the CDR3 lacked stop codons and remained in frame with V and J, and all other rearrangements were classified as non-productive. Following IMGT convention, CDR3 was defined as the stretch from the second conserved V-encoded cysteine to the conserved J-encoded phenylalanine. In an earlier analysis of some 550 of the donors, sequences lacking an unambiguous match to a single V gene segment were excluded. In an earlier analysis of about 590 of the donors, a V segment was called functional when productive rearrangements were above 56.7%, and segregating when the standard deviation between donors exceeded 5%. A statistical classification framework was built for diagnosing cytomegalovirus status from the catalog of TCR beta chain sequences. In a later analysis, V and J genes were assigned by comparing TCR nucleotide sequences against IMGT/GENE-DB human TR gene sequences. In a later analysis, CDR3 sequences and most-parsimonious VDJ recombination scenarios were assigned using the TCRdist pipeline. In a later analysis, each TCR beta chain was defined by its CDR3 amino acid sequence together with its V-gene family, and reads lacking a unique V-gene family were excluded. To address suspected cross-contamination and a sequencing artifact, a later analysis removed around 590 highly shared, low-generation-probability nucleotide sequences. For each public chain, a later analysis derived a clonal expansion index from normalized ranks of inferred template counts within each repertoire. Generation probabilities in a later analysis came from a VDJ recombination model fitted to out-of-frame rearrangements, and those results were checked against IGoR. In a later analysis, hypergeometric tests were used to score TCR-TCR, TCR-HLA and TCR-CMV co-occurrence, with a repertoire-size bias correction applied to TCR pairs. To estimate false discovery rates, a later analysis permuted the HLA or CMV assignments 20 times. In a later analysis, co-occurring TCRs were grouped using DBSCAN, with TCRdist sequence similarity added in when clustering inside HLA-allele-positive subsets. Co-occurrence clustering excluded repertoires with fewer than 30,000 or more than 120,000 public chains, plus five with anomalous nucleotide sharing. TCRdb stores this immuneACCESS table with in-frame sequences only. Part of the clones is absent; in the studies checked, under half of the shortfall reflects unresolved V genes, and no reason is known for the rest. The D gene and trimming were derived from the DNA, and the V and J assignments and clone size from that table. For this sample there are approximately 130,000 clones; around 81% appear just once. The leading ten clones occupy 0.6% to 0.7% of the sample.

This clone was counted only a few times. The antigen it recognizes is unknown. One base away there is no much larger clone; base qualities are not given. Between the V and J ends, shortened by 3 bases and 3 bases respectively, the junction contains 8 bases. CDR1 SQVTM and CDR2 ANQGSEA are derived from the germline V gene. The CDR3 starts with the cysteine, ends with the phenylalanine, and has 13 residues. Kept here is only the CDR3 DNA, which spans 39 bases and is read in frame from base 1. The cohort was made up of approximately 670 healthy bone marrow donors. Cohort members were all nominally healthy when sampled, although unrecorded immune exposures were likely present. The donor was CMV seronegative and was included in the group of approximately 350 seronegative cohort members. Every donor gave a peripheral blood sample, and the peripheral blood mononuclear cells from that sample were used for TCR beta sequencing. Genomic DNA was extracted from the blood cell samples with the Qiagen DNeasy Blood Extraction Kit.

The V and J segments used are TRBV29-1 and TRBJ2-2; the D region possibly corresponds to TRBD1 (5 bases align). The source of this sequence is a man between 18 and 29 years old in good health and CMV-seronegative. Sample: PBMCs. The bases are TGCAGCGTTGATTCAGGGTACACCGGGGAGCTGTTTTTT. Protein translation: CSVDSGYTGELFF.